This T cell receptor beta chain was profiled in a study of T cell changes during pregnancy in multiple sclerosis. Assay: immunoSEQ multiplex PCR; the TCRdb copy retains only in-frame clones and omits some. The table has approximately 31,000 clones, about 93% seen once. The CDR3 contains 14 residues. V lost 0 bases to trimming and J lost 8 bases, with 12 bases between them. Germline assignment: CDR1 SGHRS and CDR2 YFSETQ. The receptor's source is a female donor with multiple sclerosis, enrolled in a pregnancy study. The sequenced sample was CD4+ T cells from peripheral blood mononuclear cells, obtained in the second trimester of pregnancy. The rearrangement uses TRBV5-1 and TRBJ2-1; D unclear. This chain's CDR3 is CASSLGGVRDEQFF. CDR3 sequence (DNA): TGCGCCAGCAGCTTGGGAGGCGTACGCGATGAGCAGTTCTTC. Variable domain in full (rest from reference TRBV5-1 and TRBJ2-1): KAGVTQTPRYLIKTRGQQVTLSCSPISGHRSVSWYQQTPGQGLQFLFEYFSETQRNKGNFPGRFSGRQFSNSRSEMNVSTLELGDSALYLCASSLGGVRDEQFFGPGTRLTVL.